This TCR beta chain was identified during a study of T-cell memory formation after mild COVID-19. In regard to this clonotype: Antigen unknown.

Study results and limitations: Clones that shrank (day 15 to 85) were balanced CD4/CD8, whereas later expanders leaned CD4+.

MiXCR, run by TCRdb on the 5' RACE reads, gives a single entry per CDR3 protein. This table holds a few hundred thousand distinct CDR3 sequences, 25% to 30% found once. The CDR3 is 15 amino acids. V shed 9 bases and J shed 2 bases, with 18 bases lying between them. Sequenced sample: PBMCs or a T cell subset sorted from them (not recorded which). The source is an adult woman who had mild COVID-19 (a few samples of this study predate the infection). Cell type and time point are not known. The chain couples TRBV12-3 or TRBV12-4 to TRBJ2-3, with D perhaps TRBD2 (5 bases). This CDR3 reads CASARGQIVTDTQYF. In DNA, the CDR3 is TGTGCCAGTGCCCGAGGGCAGATTGTCACAGATACGCAGTATTTT.